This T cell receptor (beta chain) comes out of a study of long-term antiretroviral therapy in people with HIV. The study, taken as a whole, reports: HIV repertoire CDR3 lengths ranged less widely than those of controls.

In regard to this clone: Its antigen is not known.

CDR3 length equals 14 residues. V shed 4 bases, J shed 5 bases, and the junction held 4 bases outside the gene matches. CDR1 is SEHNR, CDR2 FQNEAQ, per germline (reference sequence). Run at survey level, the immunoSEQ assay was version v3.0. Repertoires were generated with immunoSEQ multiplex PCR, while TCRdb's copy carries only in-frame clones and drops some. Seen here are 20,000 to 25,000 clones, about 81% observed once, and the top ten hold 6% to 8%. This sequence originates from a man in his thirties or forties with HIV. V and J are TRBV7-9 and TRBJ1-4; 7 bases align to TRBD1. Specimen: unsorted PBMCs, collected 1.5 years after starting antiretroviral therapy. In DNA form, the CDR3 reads TGTGCCAGCAGCTCATCAGGGGGAAATGAAAAACTGTTTTTT. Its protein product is CASSSSGGNEKLFF. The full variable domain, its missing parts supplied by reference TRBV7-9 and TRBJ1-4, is DTGVSQNPRHKITKRGQNVTFRCDPISEHNRLYWYRQTLGQGPEFLTYFQNEAQLEKSRLLSDRFSAERPKGSFSTLEIQRTEQGDSAMYLCASSSSGGNEKLFFGSGTQLSVL.